This T cell receptor beta chain was recovered during a study of identical twins. TCRdb independently ran MiXCR on the 5' RACE reads; one entry per CDR3 protein. Here the sample spans about 290,000 distinct CDR3 sequences, roughly 10% being singletons. Study conclusions and caveats: Insertions were reduced in abundant cord blood beta clonotypes but not in memory repertoires.

This clonotype was counted ten times or more. Its target is unknown. From germline, CDR1 is SQVTM and CDR2 ANQGSEA. The germline V and J ends were trimmed by 5 bases and 0 bases, with 14 bases remaining between them. The CDR3 extends over 15 amino acids. These data also featured in a second study, about yellow fever vaccine responses in identical twins.

The sequencing input was CD8+ T cells sorted from blood. This chain joins TRBV29-1 and TRBJ2-1; D unresolved. The receptor was derived from a woman aged 18-30 years in good health. The CDR3 bases are TGCAGCGTTTCCTTCGACTGGAGCTCCTACAATGAGCAGTTCTTC. Amino acids: CSVSFDWSSYNEQFF.